A single TCR beta chain is shown here with its context. The V segment lost 1 base and the J segment 4 bases; nucleotides outside the gene matches: 7. CDR1 and CDR2 (germline): MGHDK, SYGVNS. The CDR3 loop spans 15 amino acids. As handled by the study authors: By means of reference gene primer amplification, nucleated cell counts were estimated. Libraries were prepared by immunoSEQ multiplex PCR; TCRdb keeps only in-frame clonotypes and omits some of them. V and J calls plus clone size are reproduced from that table; the DNA served to infer D and trimming. The sample contains approximately 89,000 clones, around 96% of which appear only once. The data derive from a study of blood T cell repertoires in COVID-19. Study-level background: Some COVID-19 samples were acute and others convalescent; all came from the United States, Italy and Spain. The cDNA or gDNA used as material had been derived from T cells, B-cell-depleted T cells, or PBMCs.

The clonotype originates from a human donor with active COVID-19. The donor label of this sample is uncertain. V and J are TRBV25-1 and TRBJ2-7, with 7 nucleotides matching TRBD2. What was sequenced was peripheral blood. The CDR3 here is CASSEWGGPGYEQYF. CDR3 bases: TGTGCCAGCAGTGAATGGGGAGGGCCGGGGTACGAGCAGTACTTC.